This TCR beta chain is drawn from a study of cytomegalovirus exposure and HLA in healthy donors. Vbeta (60) and Jbeta (13) primers were used in the PCR. Clones were read by immunoSEQ multiplex PCR, and TCRdb kept only the in-frame ones, dropping some. The sample comprises 100,000 to 150,000 clones, about 80% of which are singletons, and roughly 11% rests with the top ten. Study results and caveats: Rates of TCR association differed by HLA locus in a later analysis, with DRB1 highest and HLA-C lowest. Some V segments could not be told apart, so they were left out, TRBV6-2 and TRBV6-3 among them. Upon later analysis, HLA-associated TCR beta chains proved more clonally expanded than other, equally common chains.

This clone has a handful of counts. Its target is not known. V lost 3 bases and J lost 10, with 15 bases in between. CDR1 SGHTA and CDR2 FQGNSA come from the germline V gene. This CDR3 has 14 residues. What was sequenced was PBMCs. This sequence originates from a man under 40 in good health and CMV-seropositive. The genes are TRBV7-2 and TRBJ1-4; D gene uncertain. CDR3 amino acids: CASSFNRQDGKLFF. DNA for the CDR3: TGTGCCAGCAGCTTTAACAGACAAGACGGAAAACTGTTTTTT.